This TCR beta chain is from a study of T cells expressing NK-cell markers. The overall study: The TCR beta repertoires were obtained from sorted CD3+CD56+NKG2C+, CD3+CD56+NKG2C- and CD3+CD56-NKG2C+ T cells. HCMV serostatus: seven of eight sequenced donors positive, one negative.

TCRdb derives one entry per CDR3 protein from the 5' RACE reads, leaving out DNA. In all, the sample yields about 260,000 distinct CDR3 sequences. Germline CDR1 is SGHVS and CDR2 is FQNEAQ. The CDR3 totals 14 residues. Study-level findings and limits: HCMV specificity of the expanded NKG2C+ T cell clones stayed unclear. Once again these clonotypes came out on top in the CD3+CD56-NKG2C+ fraction of a few donors.

Regarding this clonotype: Its antigen is not known.

This receptor was identified in a man aged 18 to 29 in good health. Material for sequencing was blood T cells: a sorted CD56 or NKG2C T cell subset, CD4+ or CD8+ T cells, or bulk PBMC T cells (not recorded which). The V and J genes are TRBV7-8 and TRBJ2-7; the TCRdb call, TRBD1, lacks DNA for checking. Here the CDR3 reads CASSLGPLRERQYF.